This T cell receptor beta chain was observed in a study of identical twins. Study-wide findings and caveats: There were fewer insertions in abundant cord blood beta clonotypes, but memory repertoires showed no such pattern.

cDNA carried unique molecular identifiers, and a universal primer site was added by template switching. TCRdb recomputed calls from the 5' RACE reads with MiXCR, one row per CDR3 protein. The table has around 680,000 distinct CDR3 sequences, around 8.6% seen once. This clonotype was detected only a few times. What it binds is unknown. The same data also contributed to another study, on yellow fever vaccine responses in identical twins. That source notes: Convergence reportedly seemed to mark part of the twins' vaccine T cell response, with personalization marking the rest.

Source material: PBMCs. The sequence was obtained from a woman between 18 and 30 years old in good health.

The CDR3 here is CASSLAPGFGSYEQYF. The CDR3 DNA sequence: TGTGCCAGCAGCTTAGCGCCGGGGTTCGGATCCTACGAGCAGTACTTC. The V gene is TRBV7-9, the J gene TRBJ2-7; perhaps TRBD2 as D (5 bases). Trimming removed 0 bases at V and 1 base at J, with 13 bases between. The germline CDR1 and CDR2 sequences are SEHNR and FQNEAQ (reference sequence). This CDR3 comprises 16 residues.